This TCR beta chain was sequenced in a study of OX40 agonist ivuxolimab in advanced cancers. This table comes from immunoSEQ multiplex PCR, and its TCRdb copy is limited to in-frame clones, with some not included. Among under 90,000 clones listed, less than 95% were seen once. This specimen was CD4+ or CD8+ T cells sorted from blood, taken in a trial of the OX40 agonist ivuxolimab. The receptor was isolated from an adult with an advanced solid tumor such as melanoma, head and neck, liver or kidney cancer.

The CDR3 DNA reads TGTGCCAGCTTAGGGGGTCTAGCGGCCCAGGGTAGGACCCAGTACTTC. Protein: CASLGGLAAQGRTQYF. The genes are TRBV11-2 and TRBJ2-5; D perhaps matches TRBD2 (7 bases). V was shortened by 8 bases and J by 7 bases, with 26 bases between the two germline ends. CDR1 SGHAT and CDR2 FQNNGV come from the germline V gene. CDR3 length: 16 residues.